This TCR beta chain is drawn from a study of metastatic and nonmetastatic thyroid tumors. For the study at large: Both malignant and benign thyroid patients supplied peripheral blood and tumor or nodule tissue samples, across which the repertoires of these patients were then compared.

All patients were untreated before thyroid surgery. TCRdb used MiXCR to call clones anew from the PCR reads. Here the sample spans about 26,000 clones, around 24% being singletons. The sequenced material came from blood. The receptor was derived from a female donor with papillary thyroid cancer or a benign thyroid nodule (not recorded which). Some clones in this sample may be carry-over from other donors' samples.

CDR3 loop: CASIAYMGNTGELFF. The CDR3 DNA is TGTGCCAGCATCGCCTACATGGGGAACACCGGGGAGCTGTTTTTT. The chain carries TRBV7-3 and TRBJ2-2; D call uncertain. Between the trimmed V and J ends, which lost 7 bases and 1 base, there was a span of 13 bases. CDR3 length: 15 residues. Germline CDR1 and CDR2: SGHTA and FQGTGA. The full variable domain, rest sourced from reference TRBV7-3 and TRBJ2-2, is GAGVSQTPSNKVTEKGKYVELRCDPISGHTALYWYRQSLGQGPEFLIYFQGTGAADDSGLPNDRFFAVRPEGSVSTLKIQRTERGDSAVYLCASIAYMGNTGELFFGEGSRLTVL.